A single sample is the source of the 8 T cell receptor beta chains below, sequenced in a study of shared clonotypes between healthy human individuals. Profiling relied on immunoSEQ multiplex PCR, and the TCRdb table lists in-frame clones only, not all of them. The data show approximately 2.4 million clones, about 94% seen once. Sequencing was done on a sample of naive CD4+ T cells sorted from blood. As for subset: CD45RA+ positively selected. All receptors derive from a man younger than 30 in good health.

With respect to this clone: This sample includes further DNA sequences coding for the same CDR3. The CDR3 sequence is CASSFGQGQETQYF. The CDR3 DNA reads TGTGCCAGCAGCTTCGGGCAGGGCCAAGAGACCCAGTACTTC. The genes are TRBV5-6 and TRBJ2-5; possibly TRBD1 for D (5 bases). V lost 2 bases, J lost 1 base, and 9 bases lay in between. Germline V CDR1 and CDR2: SGHDT, YYEEEE. The CDR3 spans 14 residues.

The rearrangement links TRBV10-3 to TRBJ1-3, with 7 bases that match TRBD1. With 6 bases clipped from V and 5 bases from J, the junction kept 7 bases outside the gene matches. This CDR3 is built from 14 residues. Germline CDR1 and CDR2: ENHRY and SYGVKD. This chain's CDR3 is CAISAGTERNTIYF. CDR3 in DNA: TGTGCCATCAGCGCTGGGACAGAGAGAAACACCATATATTTT.

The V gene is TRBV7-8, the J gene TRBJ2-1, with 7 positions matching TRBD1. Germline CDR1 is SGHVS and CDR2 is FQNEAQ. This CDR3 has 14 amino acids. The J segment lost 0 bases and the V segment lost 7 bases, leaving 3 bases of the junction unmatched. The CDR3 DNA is TGTGCCAGCACGGACAGGAGCTCCTACAATGAGCAGTTCTTC. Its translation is CASTDRSSYNEQFF.

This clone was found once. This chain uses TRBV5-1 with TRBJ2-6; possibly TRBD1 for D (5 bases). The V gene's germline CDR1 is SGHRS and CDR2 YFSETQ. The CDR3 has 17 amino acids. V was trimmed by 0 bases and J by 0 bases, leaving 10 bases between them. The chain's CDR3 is CASSLDIGASGANVLTF. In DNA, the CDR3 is TGCGCCAGCAGCTTGGATATTGGGGCCTCTGGGGCCAACGTCCTGACTTTC.

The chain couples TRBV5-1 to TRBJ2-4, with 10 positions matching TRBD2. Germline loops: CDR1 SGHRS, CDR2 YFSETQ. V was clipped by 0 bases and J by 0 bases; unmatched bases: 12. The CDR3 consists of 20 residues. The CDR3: CASSLEGLRTSGLAKNIQYF. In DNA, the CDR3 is TGCGCCAGCAGCTTGGAGGGGTTAAGGACTAGCGGCCTAGCCAAAAACATTCAGTACTTC.

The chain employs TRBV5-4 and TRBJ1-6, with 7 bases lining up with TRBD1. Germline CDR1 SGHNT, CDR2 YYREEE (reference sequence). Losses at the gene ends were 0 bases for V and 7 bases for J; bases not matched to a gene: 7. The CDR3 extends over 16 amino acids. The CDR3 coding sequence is TGTGCCAGCAGCTTGGCCGGGGGACAGCTGAATTCACCCCTCCACTTT. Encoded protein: CASSLAGGQLNSPLHF.

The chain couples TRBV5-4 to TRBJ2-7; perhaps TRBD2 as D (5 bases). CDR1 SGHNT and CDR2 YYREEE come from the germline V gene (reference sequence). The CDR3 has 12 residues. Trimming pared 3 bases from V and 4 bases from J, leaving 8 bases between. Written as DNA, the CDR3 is TGTGCCAGCAGCTGGAGCGGTTACGAGCAGTACTTC. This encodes CASSWSGYEQYF. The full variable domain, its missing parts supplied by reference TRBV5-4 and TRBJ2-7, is ETGVTQSPTHLIKTRGQQVTLRCSSQSGHNTVSWYQQALGQGPQFIFQYYREEENGRGNFPPRFSGLQFPNYSSELNVNALELDDSALYLCASSWSGYEQYFGPGTRLTVT.

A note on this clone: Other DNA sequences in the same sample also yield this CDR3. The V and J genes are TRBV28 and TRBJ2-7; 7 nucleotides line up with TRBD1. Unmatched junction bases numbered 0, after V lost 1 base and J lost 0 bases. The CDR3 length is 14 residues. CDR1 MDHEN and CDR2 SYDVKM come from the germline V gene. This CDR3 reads CASSLSGGSYEQYF. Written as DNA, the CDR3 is TGTGCCAGCAGTTTATCAGGGGGCTCCTACGAGCAGTACTTC.